A single sample gave rise to the 32 T cell receptor beta chains below, sequenced in a study of human T cells and chemical hapten exposure. Time point denoted: pre-sensitization, week 0. Treatment reported: therapeutic diphenylcyclopropenone sensitization with weekly scalp DPC. MiXCR was run by TCRdb on the RACE reads, yielding one entry per CDR3 protein. The table includes around 300,000 distinct CDR3 sequences, around 7.7% detected once. The sample in question was whole blood, obtained in connection with sensitization to the hapten diphenylcyclopropenone (DPC). The receptors originated from a young man with alopecia areata. Some clones in this sample may be carry-over from other donors' samples.

The chain joins TRBV12-3 or TRBV12-4 to TRBJ1-2; tentative D call: TRBD1 (5 bases). Deletions cut 7 bases from V and 4 bases from J, with 19 bases between. This CDR3 spans 15 amino acids. The CDR3 loop is CASTTGAAVGYGYTF. CDR3 DNA sequence: TGTGCCAGCACCACTGGGGCCGCCGTGGGCTATGGCTACACCTTC.

This clonotype was seen only a few times. The chain links TRBV4-3 to TRBJ2-3; 12 nucleotides align to TRBD2. The germline V gene has CDR1 LGHNA and CDR2 YSLEER. This CDR3 region has 18 residues. The V segment lost 1 base and the J segment 4 bases; nucleotides outside the gene matches: 9. CDR3 DNA sequence: TGCGCCAGCAGCCAAGGAGTCCCTAGCGGGGGGGCTGCAGATACGCAGTATTTT. Residues: CASSQGVPSGGAADTQYF.

This clonotype has a count of ten or more. The V and J genes are TRBV7-9 and TRBJ2-7, with D perhaps TRBD2 (5 bases). Deletions cut 5 bases from V and 2 bases from J, with 13 bases between. In germline, CDR1 is SEHNR, CDR2 FQNEAQ (reference sequence). This CDR3 has 14 residues. The CDR3 loop reads CASSPRASPYEQYF. The CDR3 DNA sequence: TGTGCCAGCAGCCCGAGGGCATCTCCCTACGAGCAGTACTTC. Variable domain in full (rest from reference TRBV7-9 and TRBJ2-7): DTGVSQNPRHKITKRGQNVTFRCDPISEHNRLYWYRQTLGQGPEFLTYFQNEAQLEKSRLLSDRFSAERPKGSFSTLEIQRTEQGDSAMYLCASSPRASPYEQYFGPGTRLTVT.

The CDR3 region has the DNA TGTGCCAGCAGCTGGGTCACTGAAGCTTTCTTT. Its protein is CASSWVTEAFF. The chain carries TRBV13 and TRBJ1-1, with D uncertain. The CDR3 is 11 amino acids. Trimming stripped 4 bases from V and 4 bases from J, with 4 bases between. CDR1 is PRHDT, CDR2 FYEKMQ, per germline (reference sequence).

This clonotype was recorded a few times. The V and J genes are TRBV24-1 and TRBJ1-2, with a weak D call TRBD1 (6 bases). CDR1 is KGHDR, CDR2 SFDVKD, per germline. This CDR3 is built from 14 residues. Trimming took 4 bases from V and 7 from J, leaving 15 bases between them. The CDR3 protein is CATSDSPDRRGYTF. The DNA of the CDR3 is TGTGCCACCAGTGACTCCCCGGACAGACGTGGCTACACCTTC.

CDR3 in DNA: TGTGCCAGCAGTGACCCTCCGTTAAGGGCCAACGTCCTGACTTTC. Translating it yields CASSDPPLRANVLTF. This chain joins TRBV6-4 and TRBJ2-6; no firm D call. Germline CDR1 MRHNA, CDR2 SNTAGT. The CDR3 loop spans 15 amino acids. V lost 2 bases and J 5 bases, leaving 10 bases between the germline ends.

The chain combines TRBV6-2 or TRBV6-3 with TRBJ2-7; weak D call: TRBD1 (6 bases). V was shortened by 5 bases and J by 2 bases, with 13 bases between the two germline ends. CDR1 and CDR2 from the germline V gene are MNHEY and SVGEGT. The CDR3 has 14 amino acids. This CDR3 is CASSTRTVTYEQYF. In nucleotides, the CDR3 is TGTGCCAGCAGTACCAGGACAGTTACCTACGAGCAGTACTTC.

The chain joins TRBV7-9 to TRBJ2-3; D unclear. Germline-derived CDR1 and CDR2 are SEHNR and FQNEAQ (reference sequence). V lost 3 bases to trimming and J lost 7 bases, with 5 bases between them. The CDR3 runs 11 residues. The CDR3 DNA follows: TGTGCCAGCAGCTTTCGAAATACGCAGTATTTT. Amino acids: CASSFRNTQYF.

This clonotype was observed many times. The chain couples TRBV11-2 to TRBJ2-4, with D possibly matching TRBD1 (6 bases). The V end was cut by 5 bases, the J end by 4 bases, with 15 bases between. The length of the CDR3 is 15 residues. Germline CDR1 is SGHAT and CDR2 is FQNNGV. The CDR3 sequence: CASSHYRDGKNIQYF. CDR3 sequence (DNA): TGTGCCAGCAGCCATTACAGGGATGGGAAAAACATTCAGTACTTC.

This clonotype was seen only a few times. V and J are TRBV9 and TRBJ2-2; D remains unclear. Per germline, CDR1 SGDLS and CDR2 YYNGEE. Trimming left V 0 bases short and J 1 base short, with 7 bases between. This CDR3 comprises 15 residues. CDR3 region: CASSVGTVNTGELFF. The DNA of the CDR3 is TGTGCCAGCAGCGTAGGGACGGTGAACACCGGGGAGCTGTTTTTT.

The genes are TRBV3-1 and TRBJ1-4; no clear D. The CDR3 totals 14 residues. Germline CDR1 LGHDT, CDR2 YNNKEL (reference sequence). Trimming stripped 1 base from V and 5 bases from J, with 8 bases between. CDR3 sequence reads: CASSQVQTNEKLFF. The CDR3 bases are TGTGCCAGCAGCCAAGTCCAGACGAATGAAAAACTGTTTTTT.

This clonotype has a handful of counts. V and J are TRBV5-4 and TRBJ2-3, with unresolved D. Germline values: CDR1 SGHNT, CDR2 YYREEE (reference sequence). The CDR3 runs to 15 residues. V was trimmed by 0 bases and J by 1 base, leaving 9 bases between them. CDR3: CASSLDGSRTDTQYF. CDR3 DNA sequence: TGTGCCAGCAGCTTGGACGGGTCACGCACAGATACGCAGTATTTT. Using reference TRBV5-4 and TRBJ2-3 for the parts outside the CDR3, the full variable domain is ETGVTQSPTHLIKTRGQQVTLRCSSQSGHNTVSWYQQALGQGPQFIFQYYREEENGRGNFPPRFSGLQFPNYSSELNVNALELDDSALYLCASSLDGSRTDTQYFGPGTRLTVL.

This clonotype was seen repeatedly, ten times or more. The V call is TRBV4-3, the J call TRBJ2-2, with a tentative D call TRBD2 (6 bases). The CDR3 is 17 residues long. V was shortened by 0 bases and J by 2 bases, with 13 bases between the two germline ends. Germline values: CDR1 LGHNA, CDR2 YSLEER. CDR3 in amino acids: CASSQDGGTTNTGELFF. DNA of the CDR3: TGCGCCAGCAGCCAAGATGGAGGGACCACAAACACCGGGGAGCTGTTTTTT.

The chain recombines TRBV9 with TRBJ2-2; D is unclear. CDR1 and CDR2 (germline): SGDLS, YYNGEE. V lost 0 bases to trimming and J lost 8 bases, with 8 bases between them. CDR3 length: 13 amino acids. CDR3 sequence (DNA): TGTGCCAGCAGCGTAGTTGAAGCGGGGGAGCTGTTTTTT. Its protein is CASSVVEAGELFF.

This clonotype was observed a few times. In DNA form, the CDR3 reads TGTGCCACGGGACGGGCCCGTGGTCAGCCCCAGCATTTT. Residues: CATGRARGQPQHF. This chain connects TRBV12-3 or TRBV12-4 to TRBJ1-5; a weak D match, TRBD1 (5 bases). Trimming removed 10 bases at V and 6 bases at J, with 16 bases between. This CDR3 has 13 residues.

In this sample, this clonotype turned up a few times. The chain links TRBV10-3 to TRBJ1-2; the match to TRBD1 covers 8 bases. The CDR3 totals 14 residues. Germline V gives CDR1 ENHRY, CDR2 SYGVKD. The J segment lost 4 bases and the V segment lost 6 bases, leaving 7 bases of the junction unmatched. CDR3: CAISRDGQGYGYTF. CDR3 nucleotides: TGTGCCATCAGCCGCGATGGACAGGGCTATGGCTACACCTTC.

This clonotype was counted ten times or more. The V and J genes are TRBV10-3 and TRBJ2-3; D not resolved. Trimming removed 7 bases from V and 5 bases from J, with 10 bases in between. Germline loops: CDR1 ENHRY, CDR2 SYGVKD. There are 12 residues in the CDR3. As DNA, the CDR3 is TGTGCCATCAATACGGCCGGAGATACGCAGTATTTT. As protein: CAINTAGDTQYF.

This clonotype has just a few counts. The chain is built from TRBV6-2 or TRBV6-3 and TRBJ2-2; D possibly uses TRBD1 or TRBD2 (5 bases each). The CDR3 has 15 residues. Trimming removed 6 bases at V and 1 base at J, with 12 bases between. CDR1 is MNHEY, CDR2 SVGEGT, per germline. The CDR3 loop is CASRDAGRNTGELFF. Here the CDR3 DNA reads TGTGCCAGCAGGGACGCAGGGAGGAACACCGGGGAGCTGTTTTTT.

This clonotype was observed a few times. This rearrangement joins TRBV6-5 to TRBJ2-3, with unresolved D. Germline CDR1 reads MNHEY; CDR2 reads SVGAGI. V lost 0 bases, J lost 4 bases, and 5 bases lay in between. The CDR3 extends over 13 amino acids. The DNA for the CDR3 is TGTGCCAGCAGTTACTCCTCTCCAGATACGCAGTATTTT. Protein: CASSYSSPDTQYF.

The chain couples TRBV11-1 to TRBJ2-3, with 9 bases that match TRBD2. The CDR3 sequence is 16 residues long. Losses at the gene ends were 7 bases for V and 4 bases for J; bases not matched to a gene: 12. Per the germline V gene, CDR1 is SGHAT and CDR2 is FQDESV (reference sequence). DNA of the CDR3: TGTGCCAGCACCACGAAGCGGGGGGCCACCCCAGATACGCAGTATTTT. Translated: CASTTKRGATPDTQYF.

The V gene is TRBV6-5, the J gene TRBJ1-4, with TRBD1 matching 9 bases. The V gene end was trimmed by 4 bases and the J gene end by 5 bases; junction bases not matched to a gene: 5. CDR1 MNHEY and CDR2 SVGAGI come from the germline V gene. The CDR3 loop spans 15 amino acids. CDR3 coding DNA: TGTGCCAGCAGTTTTACCGGGACAGGGAATGAAAAACTGTTTTTT. Translating it yields CASSFTGTGNEKLFF.

The chain has TRBV12-3 or TRBV12-4 and TRBJ2-3; the D is unclear. V was cut by 3 bases and J by 0 bases, with 13 bases left in between. The CDR3 loop spans 16 amino acids. As DNA, the CDR3 is TGTGCCAGCAGTTTTGCTTCCGTCACTAGCACAGATACGCAGTATTTT. Amino acids: CASSFASVTSTDTQYF.

The V call is TRBV20-1, the J call TRBJ1-5, with a weak D call TRBD1 (6 bases). Germline V gives CDR1 DFQATT, CDR2 SNEGSKA (reference sequence). This CDR3 is built from 15 residues. Between the trimmed V and J ends, which lost 1 base and 3 bases, there was a span of 13 bases. The CDR3: CSARVGQILNQPQHF. The CDR3 DNA reads as TGCAGTGCTAGAGTCGGACAGATACTCAATCAGCCCCAGCATTTT.

The rearrangement links TRBV29-1 to TRBJ1-1; no reliable D call. V lost 4 bases, J lost 8 bases, and 14 bases lay in between. Per germline, CDR1 SQVTM and CDR2 ANQGSEA. This CDR3 region has 12 residues. In DNA, the CDR3 is TGCAGCGTTGTGAGGGCTGACGGAGAAGCTTTCTTT. Translated, it gives CSVVRADGEAFF.

The table lists this clonotype with a few counts. The chain couples TRBV4-3 to TRBJ2-1; 12 bases match TRBD2. Germline lookup yields CDR1 LGHNA and CDR2 YSLEER. The CDR3 spans 16 residues. The J segment lost 8 bases and the V segment lost 2 bases, leaving 7 bases of the junction unmatched. DNA of the CDR3: TGCGCCAGCAGCCAAATACTAGCGGGGGGATCGCATGAGCAGTTCTTC. It is translated as CASSQILAGGSHEQFF.

This clonotype was seen a handful of times. The chain links TRBV7-3 to TRBJ2-1; 12 bases align to TRBD2. The germline CDR1 and CDR2 sequences are SGHTA and FQGTGA. The CDR3 has 15 amino acids. V shed 5 bases and J 6 bases; nucleotides not matched to a gene: 5. This chain's CDR3 is CASSQLAGGPNEQFF. The CDR3, as DNA: TGTGCCAGCAGCCAACTAGCGGGGGGCCCCAATGAGCAGTTCTTC.

This chain connects TRBV6-6 to TRBJ2-3, with unresolved D. The CDR3 has 16 amino acids. The ends were cut back, 3 bases at V and 0 bases at J, with 13 bases in the middle. The V gene's germline CDR1 is MNHNY and CDR2 SVGAGI (reference sequence). The CDR3 nucleotides read TGTGCCAGCAGTTATCCTCAGGAGCGAAGCACAGATACGCAGTATTTT. It is translated as CASSYPQERSTDTQYF.

This clonotype was detected ten times or more. The chain uses TRBV7-9 and TRBJ2-7; D call uncertain. Trimming left V 4 bases short and J 2 bases short, with 6 bases between. CDR1 is SEHNR, CDR2 FQNEAQ, per germline (reference sequence). This CDR3 comprises 12 residues. The CDR3 DNA reads TGTGCCAGCAGCTCCGGAGCCTACGAGCAGTACTTC. This sequence encodes CASSSGAYEQYF.

This clonotype was detected only a few times. In DNA, the CDR3 is TGCAGCGTCAACACAGGGGAAGCTTTCTTT. Translated, it gives CSVNTGEAFF. The chain recombines TRBV29-1 with TRBJ1-1; tentatively, D is TRBD1 (6 bases). Trimming removed 6 bases at V and 8 bases at J, with 10 bases between. The CDR3 spans 10 residues. The germline gives CDR1 SQVTM, CDR2 ANQGSEA.

The rearrangement uses TRBV12-3 or TRBV12-4 and TRBJ2-5; 8 positions agree with TRBD1. The length of the CDR3 is 15 residues. The junction had 3 bases not matched to a gene; V was cut back by 1 base and J by 2 bases. CDR3 loop: CASSLGQGRQETQYF. For the CDR3, the DNA is TGTGCCAGCAGTTTAGGACAGGGGCGGCAAGAGACCCAGTACTTC.

This clonotype was seen many times. The V call is TRBV28, the J call TRBJ2-7; possibly TRBD2 for D (6 bases). CDR3 size: 13 residues. Between the trimmed V and J ends, which lost 2 bases and 1 base, there was a span of 6 bases. CDR1 MDHEN and CDR2 SYDVKM come from the germline V gene. CDR3 sequence (DNA): TGTGCCAGCAGTTTAGGGGGGTCCTACGAGCAGTACGTC. The encoded protein is CASSLGGSYEQYV.

The chain links TRBV2 to TRBJ2-5; D uncertain. Germline V gives CDR1 SNHLY, CDR2 FYNNEI. CDR3 size: 14 residues. V lost 7 bases and J 4 bases, leaving 16 bases between the germline ends. The CDR3 sequence is CASISVPVSETQYF. The CDR3 region has the DNA TGTGCCAGCATATCGGTCCCAGTGTCAGAGACCCAGTACTTC.